These T cell receptor beta chains were read from a single sample in a study of cytomegalovirus exposure and HLA in healthy donors. Method: immunoSEQ multiplex PCR; TCRdb's copy keeps in-frame clones and lacks some. Here the sample spans about 160,000 clones, approximately 79% being singletons. Sequencing was done on a sample of PBMCs. The source of these receptors is a man aged 55 to 70 in good health and CMV-seronegative. Both conserved end residues are part of each CDR3. The D gene is left open where the match is weak. Some rows mark clone size as missing; the rest say once, few, many or name a class of expanded clone.

V gene	D gene	clone size	J gene	CDR3 protein	CDR3 DNA
TRBV6-5	-	-	TRBJ1-3	CASSYGRGSGNTIYF	TGTGCCAGCAGTTACGGGAGGGGCTCTGGAAACACCATATATTTT
TRBV29-1	TRBD1	once	TRBJ1-1	CSADRANTEAFF	TGCAGCGCTGACAGGGCGAACACTGAAGCTTTCTTT
TRBV6-5	TRBD1	-	TRBJ1-6	CASSPSTGGLTPLHF	TGTGCCAGCAGTCCTTCGACAGGGGGACTGACACCCCTCCACTTT
TRBV7-2	TRBD2	once	TRBJ2-5	CASKEGGGLQETQYF	TGTGCCAGCAAGGAGGGCGGGGGGCTCCAAGAGACCCAGTACTTC
TRBV29-1	TRBD1	-	TRBJ2-5	CSVTRTGALQETQYF	TGCAGCGTTACTCGGACAGGGGCTTTACAAGAGACCCAGTACTTC
TRBV5-1	-	-	TRBJ1-1	CASSLAGSGGLTEAFF	TGCGCCAGCAGCTTGGCAGGTAGCGGGGGGCTCACTGAAGCTTTCTTT
TRBV4-2	TRBD2	-	TRBJ2-2	CASTPRAGGEAIGELFF	TGTGCCAGCACCCCCCGGGCGGGGGGAGAGGCCATCGGGGAGCTGTTTTTT
TRBV19	-	few	TRBJ2-1	CASKQGSNYNEQFF	TGTGCCAGTAAGCAGGGTAGCAACTACAATGAGCAGTTCTTC
TRBV7-9	TRBD1	-	TRBJ1-3	CASSGRQGLYSGNTIYF	TGTGCCAGCAGCGGCCGACAGGGGCTCTACTCTGGAAACACCATATATTTT
TRBV5-5	TRBD1	-	TRBJ2-7	CASTTGGAYEQYF	TGTGCCAGCACAACAGGGGGCGCTTACGAGCAGTACTTC
TRBV30	TRBD1	-	TRBJ1-1	CAWTASNGTAKLREAFF	TGTGCCTGGACCGCTTCCAACGGGACAGCCAAACTCAGAGAAGCTTTCTTT
TRBV5-1	-	-	TRBJ2-1	CASKSDSYNEQFF	TGCGCCAGCAAGAGTGACAGTTACAATGAGCAGTTCTTC
TRBV4-1	-	-	TRBJ1-5	CASSQVMKGEGQPQHF	TGCGCCAGCAGCCAAGTTATGAAAGGGGAAGGTCAGCCCCAGCATTTT
TRBV30	TRBD1	-	TRBJ1-1	CAWSRPQGRNTEAFF	TGTGCCTGGAGTCGCCCACAGGGGAGGAACACTGAAGCTTTCTTT
TRBV15	TRBD1	-	TRBJ1-5	CATSRGQGWGQPQHF	TGTGCCACCAGCAGAGGACAGGGATGGGGACAGCCCCAGCATTTT